This T cell receptor beta chain was sequenced for a study of OX40 agonist ivuxolimab in advanced cancers. TCRdb keeps only in-frame clones here, not all; method: immunoSEQ multiplex PCR. The sample shows around 40,000 clones, around 82% of them seen only once. CDR1 is SGHAT and CDR2 is FQNNGV in the germline V gene. The CDR3 loop spans 11 amino acids. Trimming removed 3 bases at V and 3 bases at J, with 3 bases between. The source is an adult with an advanced solid tumor such as melanoma, head and neck, liver or kidney cancer. V gene TRBV11-2 combines with J gene TRBJ2-7; D is uncertain. Sequenced here: CD4+ or CD8+ T cells sorted from blood, sampled in a trial of the OX40 agonist ivuxolimab. The CDR3 DNA reads TGTGCCAGCAGCTTCAACTACGAGCAGTACTTC. Its protein is CASSFNYEQYF.